One and the same sample provided the 10 T cell receptor beta chains below, sequenced in a study of CD8 T cells in Susac syndrome. After extraction with the RNeasy kit, 0.5 to 1 ug of the RNA was reverse transcribed using random hexamers. TCRdb re-called the immunoSEQ multiplex PCR reads through MiXCR, storing one row per CDR3 protein. The data hold tens of thousands of distinct CDR3 sequences, with around 96% observed a single time. The specimen sequenced was CD8+ T cells from PBMCs. These receptors originate from a human donor with Susac syndrome.

The chain is built from TRBV7-2 and TRBJ2-7, with a weak D call TRBD2 (7 bases). Germline values: CDR1 SGHTA, CDR2 FQGNSA. V lost 5 bases and J 2 bases, leaving 13 bases between the germline ends. The CDR3 consists of 14 residues. The CDR3 sequence is CASSLGGATYEQYF. The DNA for the CDR3 is TGTGCCAGCAGCCTGGGGGGGGCTACCTACGAGCAGTACTTC.

V usage is TRBV4-1 and J usage is TRBJ2-7; D remains unclear. CDR1 is MGHRA, CDR2 YSYEKL, per germline. V gave up 0 bases and J gave up 5 bases, with 8 bases separating them. CDR3 length: 13 residues. The CDR3 reads CASSQEEVDEQYF. As DNA, the CDR3 is TGCGCCAGCAGCCAAGAAGAGGTCGACGAGCAGTACTTC.

The rearrangement joins TRBV9 to TRBJ2-1; 10 bases are a match to TRBD2. The germline CDR1 and CDR2 sequences are SGDLS and YYNGEE. The CDR3 extends over 15 amino acids. Losses at the gene ends were 3 bases for V and 5 bases for J; bases not matched to a gene: 5. CDR3 amino acids: CASSAGAGGHNEQFF. The CDR3 bases are TGTGCCAGCAGCGCGGGAGCGGGGGGGCACAATGAGCAGTTCTTC.

The chain links TRBV20-1 to TRBJ1-2; 9 bases are shared with TRBD1. CDR1 and CDR2 (germline): DFQATT, SNEGSKA (reference sequence). The ends lost 3 bases at V and 4 bases at J; junction bases unmatched: 6. CDR3 size: 14 residues. CDR3 in DNA: TGCAGTGCTAGCTCAACAGGGGGCAGCTATGGCTACACCTTC. This encodes CSASSTGGSYGYTF.

The CDR3, as DNA: TGCAGTGCTACCCCTCCCCAGGGAGAGGCTTTCTTT. This gives the protein CSATPPQGEAFF. The chain links TRBV20-1 to TRBJ1-1, with D perhaps TRBD1 (5 bases). The CDR3 is 12 residues long. Between the trimmed V and J ends, which lost 4 bases and 11 bases, there was a span of 17 bases. The germline V gene has CDR1 DFQATT and CDR2 SNEGSKA (reference sequence).

V is TRBV4-2 and J is TRBJ1-2; D remains unclear. The germline V gene has CDR1 LGHNA and CDR2 YNFKEQ. The CDR3 contains 13 residues. Trimming stripped 0 bases from V and 4 bases from J, with 6 bases between. CDR3 coding DNA: TGTGCCAGCAGCCAAGATCTTAGCTATGGCTACACCTTC. Translating gives CASSQDLSYGYTF.

The chain combines TRBV20-1 with TRBJ1-5; D remains unclear. Germline lookup yields CDR1 DFQATT and CDR2 SNEGSKA (reference sequence). Trimming left V 3 bases short and J 0 bases short, with 12 bases between. The CDR3 sequence is 15 residues long. The CDR3 spells CSAREHIDSNQPQHF. CDR3 DNA: TGCAGTGCTAGGGAGCACATTGATAGCAATCAGCCCCAGCATTTT.

J is TRBJ2-7 and V is TRBV4-2, with D possibly TRBD1 on 6 matching bases. The CDR3 runs to 18 residues. Germline V gives CDR1 LGHNA, CDR2 YNFKEQ. V shed 0 bases and J shed 1 base, with 19 bases lying between them. CDR3 in amino acids: CASSQDLLGQSISYEQYF. The CDR3 region has the DNA TGTGCCAGCAGCCAAGATCTCCTAGGACAGAGCATTTCCTACGAGCAGTACTTC.

This clonotype turned up a few times. V and J are TRBV12-3 or TRBV12-4 and TRBJ1-1; tentative D call: TRBD1 (6 bases). This CDR3 has 11 residues. V was trimmed by 6 bases and J by 6 bases, leaving 8 bases between them. CDR3 protein: CASRQGPEAFF. CDR3 nucleotides: TGTGCCAGCAGACAGGGCCCTGAAGCTTTCTTT.

This clonotype was detected only once. The V gene is TRBV7-2, the J gene TRBJ2-3, with 7 bases lining up with TRBD1. The CDR3 length is 14 residues. Germline CDR1 SGHTA, CDR2 FQGNSA. Trimming removed 5 bases from V and 6 bases from J; junction bases left unmatched: 8. CDR3: CASSTHRGADTQYF. DNA for the CDR3: TGTGCCAGCAGCACTCACAGGGGTGCCGATACGCAGTATTTT.